The source of this T cell receptor beta chain is a study of OX40 agonist ivuxolimab in advanced cancers. At the level of the study: In this trial design, patients received ivuxolimab intravenously at 0.01 to 10 mg/kg every 2 weeks. Patients were 82.7% male with ages roughly 23 to 85, mean 60. Study observations and caveats: Expanded clones were, on average, more numerous among CD8+ T cells than CD4+.

The repertoire was sequenced with immunoSEQ multiplex PCR; TCRdb's copy has only in-frame clones and lacks some. The table includes about 84,000 clones, approximately 92% detected once. This clone has just one count. Its antigen is currently unknown. Trimming cost V 2 bases and J 8 bases, with 18 bases left between them. This CDR3 has 15 amino acids. In germline, CDR1 is SGHTA, CDR2 FQGTGA. Blood samples were obtained at baseline, cycle 4 day 1, and cycle 7 day 1. J is TRBJ1-2 and V is TRBV7-3, with D maybe TRBD1 (6 bases). This clonotype was obtained from an adult with an advanced solid tumor such as melanoma, head and neck, liver or kidney cancer. The starting material was CD4+ or CD8+ T cells sorted from blood, obtained in a trial of the OX40 agonist ivuxolimab. CDR3 sequence: CASSLGAGAVWGYTF. The CDR3 DNA reads TGTGCCAGCAGCTTAGGGGCAGGGGCGGTTTGGGGCTACACCTTC.